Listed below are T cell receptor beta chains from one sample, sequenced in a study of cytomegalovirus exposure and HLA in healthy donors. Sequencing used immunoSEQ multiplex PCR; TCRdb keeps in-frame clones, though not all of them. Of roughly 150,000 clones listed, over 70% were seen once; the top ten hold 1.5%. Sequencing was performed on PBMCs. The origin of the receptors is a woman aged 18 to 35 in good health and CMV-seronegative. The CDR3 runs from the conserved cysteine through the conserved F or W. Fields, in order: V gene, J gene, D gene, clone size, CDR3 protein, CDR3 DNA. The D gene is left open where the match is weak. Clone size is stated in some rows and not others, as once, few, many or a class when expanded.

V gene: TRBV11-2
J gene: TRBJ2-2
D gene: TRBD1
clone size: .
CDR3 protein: CASSLRGSGQGTGELFF
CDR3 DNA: TGTGCCAGCAGCCTTAGAGGTTCAGGACAGGGAACCGGGGAGCTGTTTTTT

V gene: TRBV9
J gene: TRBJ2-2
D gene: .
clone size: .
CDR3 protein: CASSPTGSTGELFF
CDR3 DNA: TGTGCCAGCAGCCCGACAGGTAGCACCGGGGAGCTGTTTTTT

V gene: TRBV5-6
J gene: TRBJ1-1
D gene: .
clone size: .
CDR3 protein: CASSSGLMNTEAFF
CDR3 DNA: TGTGCCAGCAGCTCGGGACTCATGAACACTGAAGCTTTCTTT

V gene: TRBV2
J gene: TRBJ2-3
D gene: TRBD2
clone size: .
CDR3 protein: CASSEILFGGASSTDTQYF
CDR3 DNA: TGTGCCAGCAGTGAAATCCTTTTCGGGGGGGCTTCTAGCACAGATACGCAGTATTTT

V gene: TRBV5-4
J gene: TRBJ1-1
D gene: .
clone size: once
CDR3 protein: CASSGGVDTEAFF
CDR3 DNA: TGTGCCAGCAGCGGGGGGGTGGACACTGAAGCTTTCTTT

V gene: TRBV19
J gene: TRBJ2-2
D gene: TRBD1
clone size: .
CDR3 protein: CASSSGQGAAGELFF
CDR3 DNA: TGTGCCAGTAGTTCAGGACAGGGGGCGGCCGGGGAGCTGTTTTTT

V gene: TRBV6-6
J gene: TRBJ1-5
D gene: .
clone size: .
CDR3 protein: CASSGFEDQPQHF
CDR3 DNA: TGTGCCAGCAGTGGTTTCGAGGATCAGCCCCAGCATTTT

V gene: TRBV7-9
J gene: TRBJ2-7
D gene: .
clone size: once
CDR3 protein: CASRGVDVYEQYF
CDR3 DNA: TGTGCCAGCAGAGGGGTAGATGTCTACGAGCAGTACTTC

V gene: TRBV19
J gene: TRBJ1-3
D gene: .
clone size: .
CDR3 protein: CASSANRGNTIYF
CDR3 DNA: TGTGCCAGTAGTGCGAACAGGGGAAACACCATATATTTT

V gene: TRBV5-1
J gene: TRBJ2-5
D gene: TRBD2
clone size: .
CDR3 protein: CASSRGLAGIETQYF
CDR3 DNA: TGCGCCAGCAGCCGAGGACTAGCGGGGATAGAGACCCAGTACTTC

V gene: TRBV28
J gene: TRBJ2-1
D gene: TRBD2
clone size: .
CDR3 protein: CASSFLRGANNEQFF
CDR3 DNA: TGTGCCAGCAGTTTTTTGCGGGGGGCAAACAATGAGCAGTTCTTC

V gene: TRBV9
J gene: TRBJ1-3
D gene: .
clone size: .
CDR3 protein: CASSGGGRTGNTIYF
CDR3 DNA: TGTGCCAGCAGTGGCGGTGGGAGAACCGGAAACACCATATATTTT

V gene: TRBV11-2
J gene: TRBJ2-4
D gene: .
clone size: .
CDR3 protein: CASSPSRRNYLAKNIQYF
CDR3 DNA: TGTGCCAGCAGCCCGTCGAGGCGGAACTACTTAGCCAAAAACATTCAGTACTTC

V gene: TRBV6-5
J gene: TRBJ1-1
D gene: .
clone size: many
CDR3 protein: CASSYTGNTEAFF
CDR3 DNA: TGTGCCAGCAGTTACACAGGTAACACTGAAGCTTTCTTT

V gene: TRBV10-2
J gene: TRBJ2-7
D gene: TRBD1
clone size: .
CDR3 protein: CASRRSRRGQGWYEQYF
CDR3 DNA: TGCGCCAGCAGAAGATCTAGGAGGGGACAGGGATGGTACGAGCAGTACTTC

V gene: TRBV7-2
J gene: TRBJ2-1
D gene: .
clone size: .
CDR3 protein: CASSLVTGIGNEQFF
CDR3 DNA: TGTGCCAGCAGCTTAGTCACCGGGATCGGGAATGAGCAGTTCTTC

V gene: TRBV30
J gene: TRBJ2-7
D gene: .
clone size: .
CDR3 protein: CAWGRDIGNEQYF
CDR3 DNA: TGTGCCTGGGGCCGGGACATTGGAAACGAGCAGTACTTC

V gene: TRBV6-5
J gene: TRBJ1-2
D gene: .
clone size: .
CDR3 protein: CASSYSGRDYGYTF
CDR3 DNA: TGTGCCAGCAGTTACTCAGGCAGGGACTATGGCTACACCTTC

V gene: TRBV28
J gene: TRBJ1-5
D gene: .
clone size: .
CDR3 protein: CASSPFPTGPEHSNQPQHF
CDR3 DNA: TGTGCCAGCAGTCCGTTCCCTACAGGGCCCGAGCATAGCAATCAGCCCCAGCATTTT

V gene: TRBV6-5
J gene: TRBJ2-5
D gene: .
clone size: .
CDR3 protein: CASSYSVVETQYF
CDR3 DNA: TGTGCCAGCAGTTACTCCGTAGTGGAGACCCAGTACTTC

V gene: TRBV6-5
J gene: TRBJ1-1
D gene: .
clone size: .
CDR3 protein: CASRDRFEAFF
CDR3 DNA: TGTGCCAGCAGAGACAGGTTTGAAGCTTTCTTT

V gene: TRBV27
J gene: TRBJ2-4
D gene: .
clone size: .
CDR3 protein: CASSLRQQGDIQYF
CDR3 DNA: TGTGCCAGCAGTTTGAGGCAGCAAGGGGACATTCAGTACTTC

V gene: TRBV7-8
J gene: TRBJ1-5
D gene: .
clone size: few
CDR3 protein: CASSLVWANNQPQHF
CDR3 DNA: TGTGCCAGCAGCTTAGTATGGGCAAACAATCAGCCCCAGCATTTT

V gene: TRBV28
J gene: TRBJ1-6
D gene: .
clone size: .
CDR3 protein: CASSLGGSYNSPLHF
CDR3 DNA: TGTGCCAGCAGTTTGGGGGGCTCCTATAATTCACCCCTCCACTTT

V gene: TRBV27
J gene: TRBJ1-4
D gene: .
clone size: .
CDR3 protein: CASSNLGTHNEKLFF
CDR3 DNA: TGTGCCAGCAGTAACCTCGGGACTCATAATGAAAAACTGTTTTTT